Each of the 17 T cell receptor beta chains below was sequenced from the same sample in a study. Method: immunoSEQ multiplex PCR; TCRdb's copy keeps in-frame clones and lacks some. Among around 54,000 clones, approximately 95% were seen once, and the ten largest hold around a tenth. Sequenced input: PBMCs. The receptors stem from a man aged 35-49 years with rheumatoid arthritis.

This clone was picked up one time. This chain links TRBV4-3 with TRBJ2-1; TRBD2 matches at 7 bases. The CDR3 covers 16 residues. V lost 5 bases and J lost 5; bases outside the gene matches: 12. From germline, CDR1 is LGHNA and CDR2 YSLEER. CDR3 nucleotide sequence: TGCGCCAGCAGCTCAAGAGTTCTAGCGGATAACAATGAGCAGTTCTTC. It codes for CASSSRVLADNNEQFF.

This clone was seen more than once but under ten times. The chain employs TRBV7-9 and TRBJ2-1; TRBD1 matches at 11 bases. Trimming removed 0 bases from V and 7 bases from J; junction bases left unmatched: 14. The germline CDR1 and CDR2 sequences are SEHNR and FQNEAQ (reference sequence). The CDR3 totals 19 residues. In DNA, the CDR3 is TGTGCCAGCAGCTTAGCGATGGGAGGGACAGGGGGAAAGGGGAATGAGCAGTTCTTC. Translating gives CASSLAMGGTGGKGNEQFF.

The chain uses TRBV5-1 and TRBJ2-5; the match to TRBD1 covers 7 bases. Per germline, CDR1 SGHRS and CDR2 YFSETQ. The CDR3 contains 16 residues. Trimming took 2 bases from V and 2 from J; bases not matched to a gene: 9. This CDR3 is CASSFTLGTVQETQYF. CDR3 coding DNA: TGCGCCAGCAGCTTTACCCTAGGGACAGTTCAAGAGACCCAGTACTTC.

The chain recombines TRBV6-1 with TRBJ1-1, with 8 positions matching TRBD1. The CDR3 is 17 residues long. With V trimmed by 4 bases and J by 1 base, 11 bases remained unmatched. Germline V gene data show CDR1 as MNHNS and CDR2 as SASEGT. The CDR3 loop reads CASSAGTGPFKNTEAFF. The CDR3 DNA sequence: TGTGCCAGCAGTGCCGGGACAGGACCTTTTAAGAACACTGAAGCTTTCTTT.

The chain links TRBV7-9 to TRBJ1-1, with 7 bases matching TRBD1. The CDR3 runs to 15 residues. The trim removed 5 bases at V and 4 bases at J, leaving 10 bases unmatched. CDR1 is SEHNR, CDR2 FQNEAQ, per germline (reference sequence). The CDR3 loop reads CASSLSSTGITEAFF. The CDR3 DNA reads TGTGCCAGCAGCCTGTCGTCGACAGGGATCACTGAAGCTTTCTTT.

The rearrangement links TRBV6-6 to TRBJ1-3, with D possibly being TRBD1 (6 bases). Trimming cost V 7 bases and J 4 bases, with 20 bases left between them. This CDR3 spans 16 amino acids. CDR1 is MNHNY and CDR2 is SVGAGI in the germline V gene (reference sequence). The CDR3 DNA follows: TGTGCCAGCACACTTCAGGCAGGGACAATAGGAAACACCATATATTTT. The encoded protein is CASTLQAGTIGNTIYF.

The chain has TRBV7-8 and TRBJ2-3, with D possibly matching TRBD1 (5 bases). Germline V gene lookup returns CDR1 SGHVS and CDR2 FQNEAQ. V was trimmed by 2 bases and J by 5 bases, leaving 14 bases between them. The CDR3 is 15 amino acids. The DNA for the CDR3 is TGTGCCAGCAGCTTAAGAGCAGGGAACAGAGATACGCAGTATTTT. Its translation is CASSLRAGNRDTQYF. Full variable domain (missing parts from reference TRBV7-8 and TRBJ2-3): GAGVSQSPRYKVAKRGQDVALRCDPISGHVSLFWYQQALGQGPEFLTYFQNEAQLDKSGLPSDRFFAERPEGSVSTLKIQRTQQEDSAVYLCASSLRAGNRDTQYFGPGTRLTVL.

The genes are TRBV5-5 and TRBJ2-1; a weak D match, TRBD1 (6 bases). This CDR3 region has 14 residues. Between the trimmed V and J ends, which lost 4 bases and 0 bases, there was a span of 8 bases. Germline lookup yields CDR1 SGHKS and CDR2 YYEKEE (reference sequence). This CDR3 is CASSGDNSYNEQFF. The CDR3 nucleotides read TGTGCCAGCAGCGGGGACAACTCCTACAATGAGCAGTTCTTC.

The genes are TRBV19 and TRBJ2-1, with 7 bases aligning to TRBD1. This CDR3 has 15 amino acids. With V trimmed by 6 bases and J by 9 bases, 14 bases remained unmatched. The germline CDR1 and CDR2 sequences are LNHDA and SQIVND (reference sequence). The chain's CDR3 is CASRNRGLGAGEQFF. The CDR3 nucleotides are TGTGCCAGTAGGAACAGGGGTCTGGGTGCGGGTGAGCAGTTCTTC.

This chain joins TRBV7-9 and TRBJ1-2; 9 nucleotides align to TRBD1. Germline V lookup: CDR1 SEHNR, CDR2 FQNEAQ (reference sequence). Losses at the gene ends were 5 bases for V and 7 bases for J; bases not matched to a gene: 8. CDR3 size: 14 residues. DNA of the CDR3: TGTGCCAGCAGCACCCTGGACAGGGGCGGTGGCTACACCTTC. It specifies CASSTLDRGGGYTF. Full variable domain (remainder filled in from reference TRBV7-9 and TRBJ1-2): DTGVSQNPRHKITKRGQNVTFRCDPISEHNRLYWYRQTLGQGPEFLTYFQNEAQLEKSRLLSDRFSAERPKGSFSTLEIQRTEQGDSAMYLCASSTLDRGGGYTFGSGTRLTVV.

This chain joins TRBV5-1 and TRBJ2-5; weak D call: TRBD1 (5 bases). The germline gives CDR1 SGHRS, CDR2 YFSETQ. The CDR3 length is 16 residues. V was shortened by 0 bases and J by 0 bases, with 12 bases between the two germline ends. Here the CDR3 reads CASSLGAGLDQETQYF. The CDR3 DNA reads as TGCGCCAGCAGCTTGGGCGCAGGGTTGGACCAAGAGACCCAGTACTTC. Based on the CDR3 plus reference TRBV5-1 and TRBJ2-5, the full variable domain is KAGVTQTPRYLIKTRGQQVTLSCSPISGHRSVSWYQQTPGQGLQFLFEYFSETQRNKGNFPGRFSGRQFSNSRSEMNVSTLELGDSALYLCASSLGAGLDQETQYFGPGTRLLVL.

This chain uses TRBV2 with TRBJ1-1, with D unresolved. Trimming took off 1 base at V and 4 bases at J, with 10 bases between the two ends. Germline V gives CDR1 SNHLY, CDR2 FYNNEI. This CDR3 has 14 residues. As DNA, the CDR3 is TGTGCCAGCAGTGAAGTGGCGGGAATCACTGAAGCTTTCTTT. Amino acid sequence: CASSEVAGITEAFF.

The chain couples TRBV10-1 to TRBJ2-3; 10 nucleotides match TRBD1. The CDR3 extends over 17 amino acids. Germline-derived CDR1 and CDR2 are WNHNN and SYGVQD (reference sequence). The V segment lost 6 bases and the J segment 1 base; nucleotides outside the gene matches: 10. The CDR3 DNA sequence: TGCGCCAGCAGCGTGGGACAGGGGTTATATCGCACAGATACGCAGTATTTT. Its protein product is CASSVGQGLYRTDTQYF.

The V gene is TRBV7-9, the J gene TRBJ1-1, with D unresolved. CDR1 and CDR2 (germline): SEHNR, FQNEAQ (reference sequence). Trimming removed 0 bases from V and 3 bases from J, with 11 bases in between. The CDR3 length is 15 residues. The DNA for the CDR3 is TGTGCCAGCAGCTTAGCGAGTCTCGTGGACACTGAAGCTTTCTTT. It yields the protein CASSLASLVDTEAFF.

The chain recombines TRBV7-9 with TRBJ2-1; TRBD1 aligns across 10 bases. V trimming: 4 bases; J trimming: 5 bases; junction bases outside the gene matches: 5. This CDR3 spans 15 amino acids. The germline V gene has CDR1 SEHNR and CDR2 FQNEAQ (reference sequence). The CDR3 loop is CASSSWGTGDNEQFF. The CDR3 DNA reads as TGTGCCAGCAGCTCATGGGGGACAGGGGACAATGAGCAGTTCTTC.

The chain couples TRBV14 to TRBJ2-3, with D possibly TRBD1 on 6 matching bases. The CDR3 extends over 13 amino acids. V shed 4 bases and J shed 9 bases, with 14 bases lying between them. The germline gives CDR1 SGHDN, CDR2 FVKESK. The CDR3 bases are TGTGCCAGCAGCCTGGGACAAGGAAGGACGCAGTATTTT. Its protein is CASSLGQGRTQYF.

The J gene is TRBJ1-1, the V gene TRBV7-3, with D maybe TRBD1 (5 bases). The CDR3 is made up of 13 amino acids. The germline gives CDR1 SGHTA, CDR2 FQGTGA. The germline V and J ends were trimmed by 5 bases and 4 bases, with 11 bases remaining between them. CDR3 region: CASSPQGGTEAFF. For the CDR3, the DNA is TGTGCCAGCAGCCCCCAGGGTGGCACTGAAGCTTTCTTT. The entire variable domain, with the rest obtained from reference TRBV7-3 and TRBJ1-1, is as follows: GAGVSQTPSNKVTEKGKYVELRCDPISGHTALYWYRQSLGQGPEFLIYFQGTGAADDSGLPNDRFFAVRPEGSVSTLKIQRTERGDSAVYLCASSPQGGTEAFFGQGTRLTVV.